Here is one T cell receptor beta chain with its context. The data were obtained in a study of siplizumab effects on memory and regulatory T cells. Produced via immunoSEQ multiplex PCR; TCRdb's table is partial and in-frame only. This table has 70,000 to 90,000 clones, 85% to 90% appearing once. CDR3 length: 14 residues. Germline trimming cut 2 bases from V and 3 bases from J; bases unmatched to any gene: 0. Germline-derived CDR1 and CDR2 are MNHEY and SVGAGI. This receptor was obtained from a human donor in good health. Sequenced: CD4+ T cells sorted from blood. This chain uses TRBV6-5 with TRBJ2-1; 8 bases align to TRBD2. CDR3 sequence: CASSYGTSYNEQFF. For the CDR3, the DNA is TGTGCCAGCAGTTACGGGACTAGCTACAATGAGCAGTTCTTC.